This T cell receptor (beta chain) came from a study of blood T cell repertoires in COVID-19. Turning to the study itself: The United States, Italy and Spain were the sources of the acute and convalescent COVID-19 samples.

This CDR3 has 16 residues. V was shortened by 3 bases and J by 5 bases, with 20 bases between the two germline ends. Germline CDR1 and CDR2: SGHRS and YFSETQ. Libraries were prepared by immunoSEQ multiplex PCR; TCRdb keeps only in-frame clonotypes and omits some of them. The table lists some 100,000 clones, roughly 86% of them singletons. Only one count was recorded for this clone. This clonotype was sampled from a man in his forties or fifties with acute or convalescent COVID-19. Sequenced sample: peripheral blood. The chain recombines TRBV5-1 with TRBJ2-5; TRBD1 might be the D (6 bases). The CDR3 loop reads CASSSLPGQSGETQYF. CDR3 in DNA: TGCGCCAGCAGCTCTCTGCCGGGACAATCGGGGGAGACCCAGTACTTC.